This TCR beta chain appears in the sequencing data of a study of identical twins. This clonotype occurred a few times. Unique molecular identifiers were present on cDNA, and template switching added a universal primer site. TCRdb itself ran the 5' RACE reads through MiXCR, one entry per CDR3 protein. The data show about 530,000 distinct CDR3 sequences, approximately 14% seen once. With 1 base removed from V and 3 bases from J, the gap between germline ends came to 16 bases. This CDR3 spans 17 amino acids. CDR1 and CDR2 from the germline V gene are SGHRS and YFSETQ. These data are also associated with another study on yellow fever vaccine responses in identical twins. That paper states: The T cell response to vaccination in identical twins was reportedly partly convergent and partly personalized.

J is TRBJ2-2 and V is TRBV5-1, with D possibly being TRBD1 or TRBD2 (5 bases each). The source material was CD4+ T cells sorted from blood. The TCR sequence derives from a woman under 30 in good health. CDR3 loop: CASSLRSGDDHTGELFF. DNA of the CDR3: TGCGCCAGCAGCTTGAGGTCCGGGGACGACCACACCGGGGAGCTGTTTTTT. The variable domain in full, completed from reference TRBV5-1 and TRBJ2-2, reads KAGVTQTPRYLIKTRGQQVTLSCSPISGHRSVSWYQQTPGQGLQFLFEYFSETQRNKGNFPGRFSGRQFSNSRSEMNVSTLELGDSALYLCASSLRSGDDHTGELFFGEGSRLTVL.